Listed below are T cell receptor beta chains from one sample, sequenced in a study of cytomegalovirus exposure and HLA in healthy donors. Clones were sequenced by immunoSEQ multiplex PCR, and TCRdb holds only the in-frame ones, with some missing. The repertoire holds 200,000 to 250,000 clones, with about 90% as singletons. The source material was PBMCs. The receptors come from a man aged 18 to 30 in good health and CMV-seropositive. Each CDR3 is given without its conserved first and last residue. Not every row has a clone size; where given, it reads once, few, many or a size class.

v_gene: TRBV27
abundance: .
len: 12
CDR3aa: ASSLNGGVYEQY

v_gene: TRBV28
abundance: .
len: 12
CDR3aa: ASSFSGSTDTQY

v_gene: TRBV19
abundance: .
len: 11
CDR3aa: ASSPDPSNGYT

v_gene: TRBV28
abundance: .
len: 11
CDR3aa: ASLSGGGYGYT

v_gene: TRBV2
abundance: .
len: 12
CDR3aa: ASSEGVRYYEQY

v_gene: TRBV19
abundance: .
len: 12
CDR3aa: ASSTQDSNQPQH

v_gene: TRBV7-9
abundance: .
len: 11
CDR3aa: ASLGSEGQPQH

v_gene: TRBV6-4
abundance: .
len: 11
CDR3aa: ASSDSPTDTQY

v_gene: TRBV29-1
abundance: .
len: 14
CDR3aa: SVEDYGPQMFYGYT

v_gene: TRBV20-1
abundance: once
len: 9
CDR3aa: RSGLNTEAF

v_gene: TRBV7-7
abundance: .
len: 11
CDR3aa: ASSPGHGETQY

v_gene: TRBV5-1
abundance: .
len: 12
CDR3aa: ASSLLGQGTEAF

v_gene: TRBV6-5
abundance: .
len: 10
CDR3aa: ASRQGGQPQH

v_gene: TRBV2
abundance: .
len: 13
CDR3aa: ASSEGGTKNQPQH

v_gene: TRBV13
abundance: .
len: 11
CDR3aa: ASSRDTYTEAF

v_gene: TRBV6-6
abundance: .
len: 11
CDR3aa: AGGLAGQETQY

v_gene: TRBV5-1
abundance: .
len: 11
CDR3aa: ASSLGERDTQY

v_gene: TRBV2
abundance: .
len: 12
CDR3aa: ASGGTSSGNTIY

v_gene: TRBV25-1
abundance: once
len: 11
CDR3aa: ASSPGLVYPFS

v_gene: TRBV27
abundance: .
len: 13
CDR3aa: ASSSQGTGANVLT

v_gene: TRBV9
abundance: .
len: 12
CDR3aa: ASSVGDRGYEQY

v_gene: TRBV2
abundance: .
len: 10
CDR3aa: ASSYGQAKLF

v_gene: TRBV7-9
abundance: .
len: 13
CDR3aa: ASSVQGLSYNEQF

v_gene: TRBV27
abundance: .
len: 14
CDR3aa: ASSLGTGSNNQPQH

v_gene: TRBV29-1
abundance: .
len: 11
CDR3aa: SVLHYSNQPQH

v_gene: TRBV2
abundance: .
len: 13
CDR3aa: ASSERRVSTDTQY

v_gene: TRBV5-1
abundance: few
len: 11
CDR3aa: ASSLFPRQPQH

v_gene: TRBV5-6
abundance: .
len: 11
CDR3aa: ASSYTGDAGAF

v_gene: TRBV30
abundance: .
len: 16
CDR3aa: AWSASGQGALSNEKLF

v_gene: TRBV6-5
abundance: .
len: 12
CDR3aa: ASLPQSIYTEAF

v_gene: TRBV28
abundance: .
len: 9
CDR3aa: ASSARDEQY

v_gene: TRBV2
abundance: .
len: 15
CDR3aa: ASSEPGGLTGSYGYT

v_gene: TRBV6-6
abundance: .
len: 12
CDR3aa: ASSSPPRDNIQY

v_gene: TRBV11-2
abundance: .
len: 13
CDR3aa: ASSLDGTGGYEQY

v_gene: TRBV30
abundance: .
len: 11
CDR3aa: AWRWAGANVLT

v_gene: TRBV7-8
abundance: .
len: 13
CDR3aa: ASSLGTSGRNEQF

v_gene: TRBV10-3
abundance: .
len: 14
CDR3aa: AISPQASGSYNEQF

v_gene: TRBV6-6
abundance: .
len: 9
CDR3aa: ASRYWDTQY

v_gene: TRBV30
abundance: .
len: 12
CDR3aa: AWSPGTGFYEQY

v_gene: TRBV6-5
abundance: .
len: 11
CDR3aa: ASSGQDNQPQH

v_gene: TRBV4-3
abundance: .
len: 13
CDR3aa: ASSLGRGWSYEQY

v_gene: TRBV2
abundance: .
len: 15
CDR3aa: ASRSERGTRTYNEQF

v_gene: TRBV7-9
abundance: .
len: 15
CDR3aa: ASSPGASTGRDEKLF

v_gene: TRBV19
abundance: .
len: 11
CDR3aa: ASTRDRVYEQY